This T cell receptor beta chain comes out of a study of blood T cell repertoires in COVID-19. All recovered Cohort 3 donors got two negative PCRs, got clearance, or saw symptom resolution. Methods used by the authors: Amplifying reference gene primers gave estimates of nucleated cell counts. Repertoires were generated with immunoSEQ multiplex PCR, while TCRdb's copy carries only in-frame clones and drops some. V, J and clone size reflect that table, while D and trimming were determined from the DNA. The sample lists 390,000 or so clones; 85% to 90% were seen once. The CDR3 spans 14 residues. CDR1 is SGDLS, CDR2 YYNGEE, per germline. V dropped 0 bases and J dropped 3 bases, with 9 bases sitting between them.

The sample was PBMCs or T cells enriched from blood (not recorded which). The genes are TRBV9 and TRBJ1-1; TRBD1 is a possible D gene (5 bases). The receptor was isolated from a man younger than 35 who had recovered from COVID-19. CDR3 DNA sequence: TGTGCCAGCAGCGTAGCTCCGGGGGACACTGAAGCTTTCTTT. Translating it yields CASSVAPGDTEAFF.